This T cell receptor beta chain was recorded in a study of shared clonotypes between healthy human individuals. The CDR3 totals 18 residues. Germline V gene lookup returns CDR1 SQVTM and CDR2 ANQGSEA. V was pared by 0 bases and J by 6 bases, with 12 bases of the junction left unmatched. Libraries were prepared by immunoSEQ multiplex PCR; TCRdb keeps only in-frame clonotypes and omits some of them. The sample has about 380,000 clones; roughly 96% are singletons. Details on this clone: Other DNA sequences in this specimen translate into the identical CDR3.

This TCR derives from a man aged 30-40 years in good health. V usage is TRBV29-1 and J usage is TRBJ2-3, with 13 nucleotides matching TRBD2. Sequenced sample: memory CD8+ T cells sorted from blood. Subset noted: CD45RO+ cells pooled with CCR7-negative TemRA cells. The CDR3 DNA reads as TGCAGCGTTGAAGATCTAGGGCTACTAGCGGGAGGGTCGGATACGCAGTATTTT. This translates into CSVEDLGLLAGGSDTQYF.